This TCR beta chain was captured in a study of OX40 agonist ivuxolimab in advanced cancers. Looking at the study overall: Among those enrolled, mean age was about 62 years (range about 23 to 85) and approximately 83% were male.

This clone was recorded once. Its cognate antigen is unknown. Peripheral blood came from all dose cohorts at three timepoints. The protocol was immunoSEQ multiplex PCR, while the TCRdb copy is restricted to in-frame clones and leaves out a portion. The sample has about 60,000 clones; more than 75% are singletons. Points from the study as a whole: Normalized expansion of T-cell clones was also low for some nonresponders. Among expanded peripheral T cells, antigen specificity went undetermined.

V lost 3 bases, J lost 6 bases, and 12 bases lay in between. Per the germline V gene, CDR1 is SGHNT and CDR2 is YENEEA. This CDR3 has 13 amino acids. Sequencing used CD4+ or CD8+ T cells sorted from blood, obtained in a trial of the OX40 agonist ivuxolimab. The V call is TRBV11-3, the J call TRBJ2-7; tentative D call: TRBD2 (5 bases). The TCR was taken from an adult with an advanced solid tumor such as melanoma, head and neck, liver or kidney cancer. For the CDR3, the DNA is TGTGCCAGCAGCTTTAGCGCTTTTGGCGAGCAGTACTTC. Its protein is CASSFSAFGEQYF. The full variable domain, rest sourced from reference TRBV11-3 and TRBJ2-7, is EAGVVQSPRYKIIEKKQPVAFWCNPISGHNTLYWYLQNLGQGPELLIRYENEEAVDDSQLPKDRFSAERLKGVDSTLKIQPAELGDSAVYLCASSFSAFGEQYFGPGTRLTVT.